Listed here are 32 T cell receptor beta chains from one sample, sequenced in a study of blood T cell repertoires in COVID-19. Here immunoSEQ multiplex PCR was the method, and the copy in TCRdb shows in-frame clones only, minus some. The sample holds 50,000 to 70,000 clones, roughly 80% seen once. Sequenced: peripheral blood. The origin of the receptors is a man in his fifties or sixties with acute or convalescent COVID-19.

This sequence joins TRBV5-1 and TRBJ2-3; weak D call: TRBD2 (7 bases). The ends were cut back, 5 bases at V and 2 bases at J, with 15 bases in the middle. CDR1 is SGHRS, CDR2 YFSETQ, per germline. The CDR3 has 15 residues. The CDR3 sequence is CASRLGRGPTDTQYF. CDR3 coding DNA: TGCGCCAGCAGGCTGGGGCGGGGGCCCACAGATACGCAGTATTTT.

A single count supports this clone. CDR3: CAWSVKRGGRNEQFF. CDR3 sequence (DNA): TGTGCCTGGAGTGTCAAGCGGGGGGGCCGGAATGAGCAGTTCTTC. The chain employs TRBV30 and TRBJ2-1; 10 nucleotides line up with TRBD2. Trimming took 0 bases from V and 7 from J; bases not matched to a gene: 6. Germline V gene sequence: CDR1 GTSNPN, CDR2 SVGIG (reference sequence). The CDR3 consists of 15 residues.

The rearrangement links TRBV2 to TRBJ2-2; the D gene is possibly TRBD2 (5 bases). The V end was cut by 4 bases, the J end by 5 bases, with 8 bases between. This CDR3 spans 13 amino acids. Germline V gene lookup returns CDR1 SNHLY and CDR2 FYNNEI. The CDR3 region is CASSVTGTGELFF. The CDR3 DNA is TGTGCCAGCAGTGTGACGGGGACCGGGGAGCTGTTTTTT.

V is TRBV5-4 and J is TRBJ1-3, with D possibly TRBD1 on 5 matching bases. The ends were cut back, 1 base at V and 2 bases at J, with 13 bases in the middle. Germline V lookup: CDR1 SGHNT, CDR2 YYREEE (reference sequence). This CDR3 spans 16 amino acids. The CDR3 sequence: CASSLNGRVAGNTIYF. DNA of the CDR3: TGTGCCAGCAGCTTGAATGGCAGGGTGGCTGGAAACACCATATATTTT.

This clone was observed a few times. This chain joins TRBV7-9 and TRBJ1-6; D is unresolved. Germline V gene lookup returns CDR1 SEHNR and CDR2 FQNEAQ (reference sequence). V gave up 4 bases and J gave up 15 bases, with 13 bases separating them. This CDR3 region has 12 residues. DNA for the CDR3: TGTGCCAGCAGCTACGGAGGCCGGGACCTCCACTTT. Translated, it gives CASSYGGRDLHF.

J is TRBJ1-2 and V is TRBV6-4; maybe TRBD1 (6 bases). The germline V gene has CDR1 MRHNA and CDR2 SNTAGT. This CDR3 comprises 14 residues. V lost 6 bases and J lost 4, with 15 bases in between. CDR3 DNA: TGTGCCAGCAGCGAACAGGGTGTTGGCTATGGCTACACCTTC. It encodes CASSEQGVGYGYTF.

This clone was counted between two and nine times. V is TRBV30 and J is TRBJ1-2; 9 nucleotides line up with TRBD1. This CDR3 is built from 19 residues. With 3 bases clipped from V and 2 bases from J, the junction kept 19 bases outside the gene matches. Germline V gene data show CDR1 as GTSNPN and CDR2 as SVGIG (reference sequence). CDR3 nucleotides: TGTGCCTGGAGGAGGGGGAGAGGCTTACGGGACAGGGACAACTATGGCTACACCTTC. Translated, it gives CAWRRGRGLRDRDNYGYTF. Full variable domain (remainder filled in from reference TRBV30 and TRBJ1-2): SQTIHQWPATLVQPVGSPLSLECTVEGTSNPNLYWYRQAAGRGLQLLFYSVGIGQISSEVPQNLSASRPQDRQFILSSKKLLLSDSGFYLCAWRRGRGLRDRDNYGYTFGSGTRLTVV.

This chain joins TRBV5-4 and TRBJ1-1; a possible D gene is TRBD1 (6 bases). CDR1 is SGHNT and CDR2 is YYREEE in the germline V gene (reference sequence). Trimming took 3 bases from V and 1 from J, leaving 10 bases between them. This CDR3 has 14 residues. CDR3: CASSSRGKNTEAFF. Here the CDR3 DNA reads TGTGCCAGCAGCTCCAGGGGAAAGAACACTGAAGCTTTCTTT.

The V gene is TRBV4-1, the J gene TRBJ1-1; possibly TRBD1 for D (6 bases). Trimming removed 6 bases at V and 1 base at J, with 15 bases between. This CDR3 region has 15 residues. CDR1 MGHRA and CDR2 YSYEKL come from the germline V gene. The CDR3 loop is CASSPGGGANTEAFF. Here the CDR3 DNA reads TGCGCCAGCAGTCCGGGCGGGGGGGCGAACACTGAAGCTTTCTTT.

This rearrangement joins TRBV2 to TRBJ2-2, with D perhaps TRBD1 (5 bases). The CDR3 extends over 14 amino acids. V dropped 2 bases and J dropped 4 bases, with 8 bases sitting between them. Looked up from germline, CDR1 is SNHLY and CDR2 is FYNNEI. The CDR3: CASSERQITGELFF. CDR3 in DNA: TGTGCCAGCAGTGAAAGACAGATCACCGGGGAGCTGTTTTTT.

Only one count was recorded for this clone. This chain connects TRBV24-1 to TRBJ2-1; 10 positions agree with TRBD1. The CDR3 is made up of 16 amino acids. Looked up from germline, CDR1 is KGHDR and CDR2 is SFDVKD. V shed 3 bases, J shed 7 bases, and the junction held 8 bases outside the gene matches. The CDR3 here is CATSDPTGGALNEQFF. Here the CDR3 DNA reads TGTGCCACCAGTGATCCGACAGGGGGCGCCTTGAATGAGCAGTTCTTC.

The chain employs TRBV9 and TRBJ2-5; perhaps TRBD1 as D (6 bases). CDR1 is SGDLS and CDR2 is YYNGEE in the germline V gene. The CDR3 is 17 amino acids. V lost 0 bases and J lost 2, with 17 bases in between. CDR3 DNA: TGTGCCAGCAGCGTAGGCGGGTGGAAGGGGGAGCAAGAGACCCAGTACTTC. Protein product: CASSVGGWKGEQETQYF.

The rearrangement joins TRBV6-5 to TRBJ1-6; D is possibly TRBD1 (6 bases). Trimming cost V 3 bases and J 7 bases, with 13 bases left between them. The length of the CDR3 is 15 residues. Germline-derived CDR1 and CDR2 are MNHEY and SVGAGI. Written as DNA, the CDR3 is TGTGCCAGCAGTTATCGAACAGGGCTCAATTCACCCCTCCACTTT. Protein: CASSYRTGLNSPLHF.

The V gene is TRBV20-1, the J gene TRBJ1-2; unclear D gene. Looked up from germline, CDR1 is DFQATT and CDR2 is SNEGSKA (reference sequence). This CDR3 contains 15 residues. V was trimmed by 3 bases and J by 7 bases, leaving 21 bases between them. CDR3 in DNA: TGCAGTGCTAGTAAATTCGCGGTTCGGTTAGGTGGCTACACCTTC. It yields the protein CSASKFAVRLGGYTF.

The chain uses TRBV5-4 and TRBJ1-4; D call uncertain. The germline V gene encodes CDR1 SGHNT and CDR2 YYREEE (reference sequence). V was trimmed by 2 bases and J by 8 bases, leaving 13 bases between them. This CDR3 is 14 amino acids long. Here the CDR3 DNA reads TGTGCCAGCAGCTTCATCACTACACCAGAAAAACTGTTTTTT. Its translation: CASSFITTPEKLFF.

This chain uses TRBV18 with TRBJ1-1, with D maybe TRBD1 (6 bases). CDR3 length: 14 amino acids. In germline, CDR1 is KGHSH, CDR2 LQKENI. V was cut by 3 bases and J by 0 bases, with 8 bases left in between. CDR3 amino acids: CASSPSGVNTEAFF. For the CDR3, the DNA is TGTGCCAGCTCACCGTCAGGGGTGAACACTGAAGCTTTCTTT.

A single count supports this clone. This chain links TRBV6-2 or TRBV6-3 with TRBJ2-2; 7 bases map to TRBD1. The CDR3 sequence is 15 residues long. After removal of 6 bases from V and 4 bases from J, the junction contained 8 bases not matched to a gene. CDR1 MNHEY and CDR2 SVGEGT come from the germline V gene. The CDR3 DNA follows: TGTGCCAGCAGCCGCCGGGACAGCTTCACCGGGGAGCTGTTTTTT. It translates to CASSRRDSFTGELFF.

The gene calls are TRBV6-6 and TRBJ1-6, with D unresolved. V was clipped by 6 bases and J by 7 bases, with 16 bases between them. CDR1 and CDR2 from the germline V gene are MNHNY and SVGAGI (reference sequence). The CDR3 is 15 amino acids. In nucleotides, the CDR3 is TGTGCCAGCAGCCGAACCGGGGTCTTAAATTCACCCCTCCACTTT. It is translated as CASSRTGVLNSPLHF.

The V gene is TRBV10-2, the J gene TRBJ2-3; TRBD1 matches 7 bases. This CDR3 region has 13 residues. Germline V gene sequence: CDR1 WSHSY, CDR2 SAAADI. The V gene end was trimmed by 7 bases and the J gene end by 4 bases; junction bases not matched to a gene: 5. The CDR3 nucleotides read TGCGCCAGCACCCAACAGGGGTCAGATACGCAGTATTTT. Its protein product is CASTQQGSDTQYF.

This rearrangement joins TRBV29-1 to TRBJ1-4; D call uncertain. Trimming removed 5 bases from V and 8 bases from J, with 12 bases in between. The germline V gene encodes CDR1 SQVTM and CDR2 ANQGSEA. The CDR3 is made up of 12 amino acids. The CDR3: CSVWVGGEKLFF. The CDR3, as DNA: TGCAGCGTTTGGGTCGGCGGGGAAAAACTGTTTTTT.

CDR3 in amino acids: CASSLAARPYGYTF. DNA for the CDR3: TGTGCCAGCAGTTTGGCGGCACGGCCTTATGGCTACACCTTC. The V call is TRBV28, the J call TRBJ1-2; no clear D. Trimming pared 3 bases from V and 5 bases from J, leaving 13 bases between. CDR3 length: 14 residues. Germline V lookup: CDR1 MDHEN, CDR2 SYDVKM.

This sequence joins TRBV19 and TRBJ1-1; the match to TRBD1 covers 7 bases. Germline values: CDR1 LNHDA, CDR2 SQIVND (reference sequence). Trimming took 4 bases from V and 4 from J; bases not matched to a gene: 6. The CDR3 covers 14 residues. This chain's CDR3 is CASSSNRGSTEAFF. CDR3 bases: TGTGCCAGTAGTAGCAACAGGGGATCCACTGAAGCTTTCTTT.

V gene TRBV7-9 combines with J gene TRBJ1-1; possibly TRBD1 for D (6 bases). The CDR3 has 14 amino acids. The germline V and J ends were trimmed by 3 bases and 1 base, with 9 bases remaining between them. Germline V gene sequence: CDR1 SEHNR, CDR2 FQNEAQ (reference sequence). The CDR3 coding sequence is TGTGCCAGCAGCTTGGCGGACAGGAACACTGAAGCTTTCTTT. Its translation: CASSLADRNTEAFF.

The chain employs TRBV18 and TRBJ2-3; 12 bases are a match to TRBD2. Germline loops: CDR1 KGHSH, CDR2 LQKENI. The CDR3 contains 16 residues. J lost 4 bases, V lost 0 bases, and 2 bases had no gene match. In nucleotides, the CDR3 is TGTGCCAGCTCACCACCCGGGACTAGCGGGCCAGATACGCAGTATTTT. Protein sequence: CASSPPGTSGPDTQYF.

This clone was counted a few times. The genes are TRBV5-1 and TRBJ1-1, with 11 bases that match TRBD1. With 5 bases clipped from V and 12 bases from J, the junction kept 15 bases outside the gene matches. Germline CDR1 SGHRS, CDR2 YFSETQ. CDR3 length: 15 amino acids. Written as DNA, the CDR3 is TGCGCCAGCAGATTAATACCGGGACAGGGGGGTGACCCTTTCTTT. Its translation: CASRLIPGQGGDPFF.

In the case of this clone: The junction shows a germline mismatch at one end, possibly a read error. The rearrangement uses TRBV7-7 and TRBJ2-1; 10 nucleotides match TRBD2. The CDR3 runs to 15 residues. Germline-derived CDR1 and CDR2 are SSHAT and FNYEAQ (reference sequence). As DNA, the CDR3 is TGTGCTAGCAGCTTAGGAAGCGGGGGGGCGTATGAGCAGTTCTTC. This encodes CASSLGSGGAYEQFF.

A single count supports this clone. The CDR3 reads CASRAGGAYSPLHF. As DNA, the CDR3 is TGTGCCAGCCGGGCAGGGGGCGCGTATTCACCCCTCCACTTT. The chain links TRBV27 to TRBJ1-6; 8 positions agree with TRBD1. V lost 8 bases, J lost 8 bases, and 8 bases stayed unmatched. The CDR3 extends over 14 amino acids. Germline V gene lookup returns CDR1 MNHEY and CDR2 SMNVEV (reference sequence).

About this clone itself: The junction departs from germline at one end; a sequencing error may be responsible. CDR3 sequence: CSAMEAGRIF. The DNA of the CDR3 is TGCAGTGCTATGGAGGCGGGTCGGATTTTT. The genes are TRBV20-1 and TRBJ1-1; D gene ambiguous. The CDR3 contains 10 residues. Germline loops: CDR1 DFQATT, CDR2 SNEGSKA (reference sequence).

The J gene is TRBJ1-4, the V gene TRBV29-1; no definite D call. The ends were cut back, 6 bases at V and 4 bases at J, with 9 bases in the middle. The CDR3 covers 12 residues. The germline CDR1 and CDR2 sequences are SQVTM and ANQGSEA. The CDR3 coding sequence is TGCAGCGTGGCCGCCTTTAATGAAAAACTGTTTTTT. It translates to CSVAAFNEKLFF.

This clone was found once. The chain employs TRBV27 and TRBJ2-1; 9 bases are shared with TRBD1. Germline CDR1 and CDR2: MNHEY and SMNVEV (reference sequence). The V segment lost 0 bases and the J segment 4 bases; nucleotides outside the gene matches: 16. The CDR3 is 20 amino acids. The CDR3: CASSLSSGTGFLGRYNEQFF. The DNA for the CDR3 is TGTGCCAGCAGTTTATCCTCCGGGACAGGGTTTCTCGGGCGATACAATGAGCAGTTCTTC.

The gene calls are TRBV5-1 and TRBJ1-5; no clear D. Germline V CDR1 and CDR2: SGHRS, YFSETQ. The CDR3 is made up of 16 amino acids. V was shortened by 2 bases and J by 2 bases, with 14 bases between the two germline ends. The CDR3 protein is CASSLDGANGNQPQHF. The DNA for the CDR3 is TGCGCCAGCAGCTTAGACGGAGCTAACGGCAATCAGCCCCAGCATTTT.

The rearrangement links TRBV20-1 to TRBJ1-5; D ambiguous. The V and J ends lost 3 bases and 3 bases respectively, with 9 bases between them. CDR1 is DFQATT, CDR2 SNEGSKA, per germline (reference sequence). The CDR3 length is 13 residues. CDR3 loop: CSASQQINQPQHF. The CDR3 coding sequence is TGCAGTGCTAGTCAACAGATCAATCAGCCCCAGCATTTT.